This T cell receptor (beta chain) was captured in a study of OX40 agonist ivuxolimab in advanced cancers. Study outcomes and limitations: Relative to CD4+ cells, CD8+ T cells on average had more expanded clones.

Assay: immunoSEQ multiplex PCR; the TCRdb copy retains only in-frame clones and omits some. The data contain about 55,000 clones, over 80% of them singletons. As concerns this clone: What it recognizes is unknown.

Looked up from germline, CDR1 is SGHTA and CDR2 is FQGNSA. Deletions cut 5 bases from V and 4 bases from J, with 14 bases between. The CDR3 consists of 14 residues. The sequence came from an adult with an advanced solid tumor such as melanoma, head and neck, liver or kidney cancer. The sample was CD4+ or CD8+ T cells sorted from blood, taken in a trial of the OX40 agonist ivuxolimab. The V gene is TRBV7-2, the J gene TRBJ1-1; tentatively, D is TRBD1 (5 bases). The CDR3 DNA is TGTGCCAGCAGCCCGCAGGGAGGGCCCACTGAAGCTTTCTTT. Translating it yields CASSPQGGPTEAFF. Full variable domain (outside the CDR3, taken from reference TRBV7-2 and TRBJ1-1): GAGVSQSPSNKVTEKGKDVELRCDPISGHTALYWYRQSLGQGLEFLIYFQGNSAPDKSGLPSDRFSAERTGGSVSTLTIQRTQQEDSAVYLCASSPQGGPTEAFFGQGTRLTVV.